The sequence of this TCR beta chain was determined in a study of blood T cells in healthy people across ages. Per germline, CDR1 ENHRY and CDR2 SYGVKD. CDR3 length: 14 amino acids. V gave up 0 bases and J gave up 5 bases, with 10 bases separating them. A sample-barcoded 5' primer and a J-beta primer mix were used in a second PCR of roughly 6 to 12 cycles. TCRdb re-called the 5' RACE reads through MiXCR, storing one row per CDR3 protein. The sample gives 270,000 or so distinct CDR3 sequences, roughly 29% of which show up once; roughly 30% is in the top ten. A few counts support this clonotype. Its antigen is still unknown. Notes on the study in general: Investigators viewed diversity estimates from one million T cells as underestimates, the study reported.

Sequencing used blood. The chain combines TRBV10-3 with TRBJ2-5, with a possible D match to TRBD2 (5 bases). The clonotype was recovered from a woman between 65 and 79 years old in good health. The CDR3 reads CAISESSPGETQYF. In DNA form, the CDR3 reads TGTGCCATCAGTGAGTCGTCGCCGGGGGAGACCCAGTACTTC.